The entry below gives a single TCR beta chain sequence along with its context. The sample belongs to a study of blood T cell repertoires in COVID-19. The CDR3 consists of 14 residues. The V gene's germline CDR1 is MDHEN and CDR2 SYDVKM. Trimming stripped 1 base from V and 0 bases from J, with 6 bases between. Generated by immunoSEQ multiplex PCR, the TCRdb table keeps only in-frame clones and is missing some. The profile shows around 250,000 clones, roughly 84% of them singletons. The TCR was taken from a woman aged 35 to 49 who had recovered from COVID-19. Sequenced: peripheral blood. This sequence joins TRBV28 and TRBJ1-1; D not certain. Written as DNA, the CDR3 is TGTGCCAGCAGTTTATCGCAGATGAACACTGAAGCTTTCTTT. This sequence encodes CASSLSQMNTEAFF.